Listed here are 32 T cell receptor beta chains from one sample, sequenced in a study of blood T cell repertoires in COVID-19. Repertoires were generated with immunoSEQ multiplex PCR, while TCRdb's copy carries only in-frame clones and drops some. The sample has around 92,000 clones, roughly 82% seen once. The sequencing input was peripheral blood. The receptors derive from a human donor in a cohort sampled during active COVID-19.

The rearrangement links TRBV2 to TRBJ1-2; TRBD1 might be the D (6 bases). V was shortened by 5 bases and J by 2 bases, with 9 bases between the two germline ends. Germline V gene sequence: CDR1 SNHLY, CDR2 FYNNEI. There are 13 residues in the CDR3. The CDR3 loop reads CASSRGTNYGYTF. The CDR3 DNA follows: TGTGCCAGCAGTAGGGGGACAAACTATGGCTACACCTTC. The full variable domain, its missing parts supplied by reference TRBV2 and TRBJ1-2, is EPEVTQTPSHQVTQMGQEVILRCVPISNHLYFYWYRQILGQKVEFLVSFYNNEISEKSEIFDDQFSVERPDGSNFTLKIRSTKLEDSAMYFCASSRGTNYGYTFGSGTRLTVV.

In nucleotides, the CDR3 is TGTGCCTGGAGAATTGGCGGAGTCACAGATACGCAGTATTTT. Its translation: CAWRIGGVTDTQYF. The chain combines TRBV30 with TRBJ2-3, with D unclear. Germline assignment: CDR1 GTSNPN and CDR2 SVGIG (reference sequence). The CDR3 has 14 residues. V lost 3 bases, J lost 2 bases, and 12 bases lay in between.

This chain links TRBV11-1 with TRBJ1-2, with 7 bases that match TRBD1. V dropped 4 bases and J dropped 4; count of bases not matched to a gene: 9. Looked up from germline, CDR1 is SGHAT and CDR2 is FQDESV (reference sequence). This CDR3 spans 15 amino acids. The CDR3 sequence is CASSSRQGRSYGYTF. The DNA of the CDR3 is TGTGCCAGCAGCTCTAGACAGGGAAGGAGCTATGGCTACACCTTC. Together with reference TRBV11-1 and TRBJ1-2, the CDR3 gives the full variable domain: EAEVAQSPRYKITEKSQAVAFWCDPISGHATLYWYRQILGQGPELLVQFQDESVVDDSQLPKDRFSAERLKGVDSTLKIQPAELGDSAMYLCASSSRQGRSYGYTFGSGTRLTVV.

CDR3: CASSLNGQQPQHF. CDR3 in DNA: TGTGCCAGCAGTTTAAACGGACAACAGCCCCAGCATTTT. V usage is TRBV12-3 or TRBV12-4 and J usage is TRBJ1-5; tentative D call: TRBD1 (5 bases). Trimming cost V 2 bases and J 7 bases, with 9 bases left between them. This CDR3 region has 13 residues.

The chain is built from TRBV2 and TRBJ2-1, with 7 bases aligning to TRBD2. In germline, CDR1 is SNHLY, CDR2 FYNNEI. V shed 6 bases and J 4 bases; nucleotides not matched to a gene: 9. There are 15 residues in the CDR3. The chain's CDR3 is CASRVGLAAYNEQFF. The DNA for the CDR3 is TGTGCCAGCAGAGTGGGCCTAGCGGCATACAATGAGCAGTTCTTC.

There are a few counts of this clone. The chain carries TRBV2 and TRBJ2-7; TRBD1 is a possible D gene (5 bases). CDR1 is SNHLY and CDR2 is FYNNEI in the germline V gene. The CDR3 loop spans 14 amino acids. V gave up 7 bases and J gave up 0 bases, with 13 bases separating them. The CDR3 DNA is TGTGCCAGCATGCCCTCGACAGTCTCCTACGAGCAGTACTTC. Amino acid sequence: CASMPSTVSYEQYF.

The chain recombines TRBV6-5 with TRBJ1-2; tentatively, D is TRBD1 (6 bases). V lost 6 bases and J 4 bases, leaving 12 bases between the germline ends. The CDR3 spans 13 residues. The germline gives CDR1 MNHEY, CDR2 SVGAGI. The chain's CDR3 is CASSRDKSYGYTF. The CDR3 nucleotides read TGTGCCAGCAGCAGGGACAAGTCCTATGGCTACACCTTC.

The table lists this clone with a count of one. V usage is TRBV7-9 and J usage is TRBJ2-1, with 8 bases aligning to TRBD1. The germline gives CDR1 SEHNR, CDR2 FQNEAQ (reference sequence). Trimming cost V 5 bases and J 9 bases; bases outside gene matches: 9. The length of the CDR3 is 14 residues. CDR3 coding DNA: TGTGCCAGCAGCGCGGTGGACAGGGTGACTGAGCAGTTCTTC. It translates to CASSAVDRVTEQFF.

This CDR3 reads CASSQEEGAYEQYF. The CDR3 coding sequence is TGCGCCAGCAGCCAAGAGGAGGGGGCATACGAGCAGTACTTC. This chain uses TRBV4-3 with TRBJ2-7; possibly TRBD1 for D (7 bases). The germline V and J ends were trimmed by 0 bases and 4 bases, with 10 bases remaining between them. The CDR3 consists of 14 residues. Germline V lookup: CDR1 LGHNA, CDR2 YSLEER.

This clone appeared once. V and J are TRBV3-1 (or the pseudogene TRBV3-2) and TRBJ2-5; D might be TRBD1 (5 bases). Germline CDR1 and CDR2: LGHDT and YNNKEL (reference sequence). The CDR3 totals 16 residues. V lost 5 bases to trimming and J lost 1 base, with 17 bases between them. The CDR3 sequence is CASSTQQGLPQETQYF. CDR3 bases: TGTGCCAGCAGCACCCAGCAGGGCCTGCCCCAAGAGACCCAGTACTTC.

The chain employs TRBV7-6 and TRBJ2-7, with D possibly matching TRBD2 (6 bases). V lost 8 bases and J 6 bases, leaving 17 bases between the germline ends. Germline V CDR1 and CDR2: SGHVS, FNYEAQ. CDR3 length equals 13 residues. The CDR3 loop is CASSMGGGSEQYF. Here the CDR3 DNA reads TGTGCCAGCTCAATGGGTGGGGGGAGCGAGCAGTACTTC.

The V gene is TRBV5-6, the J gene TRBJ1-5, with a tentative D call TRBD1 (5 bases). Germline V gene data show CDR1 as SGHDT and CDR2 as YYEEEE. The V end lost 4 bases, the J end lost 6 bases, and 17 bases lay between the germline ends. The length of the CDR3 is 15 residues. This CDR3 reads CASSNRRAGVQPQHF. The CDR3 coding sequence is TGTGCCAGCAGCAACAGGCGCGCTGGAGTTCAGCCCCAGCATTTT. Filled out from reference TRBV5-6 and TRBJ1-5, the complete variable domain reads DAGVTQSPTHLIKTRGQQVTLRCSPKSGHDTVSWYQQALGQGPQFIFQYYEEEERQRGNFPDRFSGHQFPNYSSELNVNALLLGDSALYLCASSNRRAGVQPQHFGDGTRLSIL.

In this sample, this clone turned up once. The chain has TRBV6-5 and TRBJ1-6; TRBD1 aligns across 10 bases. The CDR3 consists of 16 residues. CDR1 is MNHEY and CDR2 is SVGAGI in the germline V gene. V lost 0 bases, J lost 10 bases, and 6 bases stayed unmatched. The CDR3 coding sequence is TGTGCCAGCAGTTACTCGAGAGTGGGACAGGGGTCACCCCTCCACTTT. This sequence encodes CASSYSRVGQGSPLHF.

The V call is TRBV27, the J call TRBJ1-4; D is perhaps TRBD1 (6 bases). CDR1 MNHEY and CDR2 SMNVEV come from the germline V gene (reference sequence). Deletions cut 5 bases from V and 8 bases from J, with 15 bases between. This CDR3 has 14 amino acids. CDR3 nucleotides: TGTGCCAGCAGTCCAGTGGGGGCCGGGGAAAAACTGTTTTTT. This translates into CASSPVGAGEKLFF. Full variable domain (remainder filled in from reference TRBV27 and TRBJ1-4): EAQVTQNPRYLITVTGKKLTVTCSQNMNHEYMSWYRQDPGLGLRQIYYSMNVEVTDKGDVPEGYKVSRKEKRNFPLILESPSPNQTSLYFCASSPVGAGEKLFFGSGTQLSVL.

The chain recombines TRBV7-8 with TRBJ1-1, with 9 bases matching TRBD1. The CDR3 is 14 residues long. Germline CDR1 reads SGHVS; CDR2 reads FQNEAQ. Trimming at V came to 6 bases and at J to 5 bases, leaving 7 bases not matched to a gene. CDR3 residues: CASRRTGGSTEAFF. In nucleotides, the CDR3 is TGTGCCAGCAGACGAACAGGGGGCAGTACTGAAGCTTTCTTT.

The J gene is TRBJ2-2, the V gene TRBV5-4, with TRBD1 matching over 8 bases. V was pared by 0 bases and J by 1 base, with 2 bases of the junction left unmatched. Looked up from germline, CDR1 is SGHNT and CDR2 is YYREEE (reference sequence). The CDR3 has 16 residues. CDR3 sequence reads: CASSLGGTGNTGELFF. The CDR3 DNA follows: TGTGCCAGCAGCTTGGGAGGGACAGGGAACACCGGGGAGCTGTTTTTT.

The chain employs TRBV7-2 and TRBJ2-4; 8 nucleotides match TRBD2. This CDR3 spans 16 amino acids. The V gene's germline CDR1 is SGHTA and CDR2 FQGNSA. J gave up 0 bases and V 5 bases, and 6 bases lay outside the gene matches. DNA for the CDR3: TGTGCCAGCAGCCCTATAGCGGGACAAGCCAAAAACATTCAGTACTTC. This sequence encodes CASSPIAGQAKNIQYF.

This rearrangement joins TRBV6-1 to TRBJ2-3; a possible D gene is TRBD2 (5 bases). The V gene's germline CDR1 is MNHNS and CDR2 SASEGT. Trimming removed 0 bases at V and 4 bases at J, with 14 bases between. The CDR3 consists of 16 residues. The CDR3 DNA reads as TGTGCCAGCAGTGAAGCTGTCGGGGTTGGAGCAGATACGCAGTATTTT. It codes for CASSEAVGVGADTQYF.

A single count supports this clone. The chain couples TRBV5-4 to TRBJ1-1, with a tentative D call TRBD1 (6 bases). Trimming cost V 2 bases and J 1 base, with 9 bases left between them. This CDR3 contains 14 residues. Germline lookup yields CDR1 SGHNT and CDR2 YYREEE (reference sequence). CDR3 coding DNA: TGTGCCAGCAGCTTATCACAGGGGAACACTGAAGCTTTCTTT. Protein sequence: CASSLSQGNTEAFF.

This clone has only a few counts. This chain uses TRBV27 with TRBJ2-7; TRBD1 aligns across 7 bases. The germline CDR1 and CDR2 sequences are MNHEY and SMNVEV (reference sequence). J lost 4 bases, V lost 6 bases, and 6 bases had no gene match. CDR3 length equals 13 residues. DNA of the CDR3: TGTGCCAGCAGCGACAGGGCAGGGTACGAGCAGTACTTC. Translated, it gives CASSDRAGYEQYF.

The chain couples TRBV10-3 to TRBJ2-3; 7 nucleotides align to TRBD2. Looked up from germline, CDR1 is ENHRY and CDR2 is SYGVKD. Unmatched junction bases numbered 5, after V lost 0 bases and J lost 2 bases. The CDR3 has 16 residues. The CDR3 is CAISESIAGHTDTQYF. The CDR3 DNA reads as TGTGCCATCAGTGAGTCTATAGCGGGTCACACAGATACGCAGTATTTT.

V and J are TRBV19 and TRBJ2-2, with 7 positions matching TRBD1. Germline CDR1 is LNHDA and CDR2 is SQIVND (reference sequence). The CDR3 loop spans 16 amino acids. J was trimmed by 0 bases and V by 5 bases; bases with no gene match: 6. The DNA of the CDR3 is TGTGCCAGTAGTCTACGGGACAGCGCGAACACCGGGGAGCTGTTTTTT. This gives the protein CASSLRDSANTGELFF.

The V and J genes are TRBV7-2 and TRBJ2-1; 7 positions match TRBD2. V trimming: 2 bases; J trimming: 5 bases; junction bases outside the gene matches: 3. Germline V CDR1 and CDR2: SGHTA, FQGNSA. This CDR3 has 14 amino acids. The CDR3 bases are TGTGCCAGCAGCTTAAGCGGGGCGCACAATGAGCAGTTCTTC. It yields the protein CASSLSGAHNEQFF.

The chain employs TRBV19 and TRBJ2-3; a weak D match, TRBD1 (6 bases). V lost 3 bases and J lost 0, with 10 bases in between. Germline assignment: CDR1 LNHDA and CDR2 SQIVND (reference sequence). This CDR3 region has 15 residues. The DNA for the CDR3 is TGTGCCAGTAGTATCGCACAGGGAAGCACAGATACGCAGTATTTT. Its translation: CASSIAQGSTDTQYF.

This clone was recorded at least ten times. The genes are TRBV7-2 and TRBJ2-3; 7 bases line up with TRBD2. The CDR3 runs 13 residues. V was clipped by 7 bases and J by 4 bases; unmatched bases: 5. CDR1 SGHTA and CDR2 FQGNSA come from the germline V gene. The CDR3 DNA is TGTGCCAGCAAGAGGAGCGGGGCAGATACGCAGTATTTT. Protein product: CASKRSGADTQYF.

This rearrangement joins TRBV7-2 to TRBJ2-3; D might be TRBD1 (5 bases). Looked up from germline, CDR1 is SGHTA and CDR2 is FQGNSA. The CDR3 is 15 amino acids. Trimming removed 3 bases from V and 6 bases from J, with 16 bases in between. Here the CDR3 DNA reads TGTGCCAGCAGCTTCCAGGGAAAACAACTGGATACGCAGTATTTT. Its protein is CASSFQGKQLDTQYF. The variable domain in full, completed from reference TRBV7-2 and TRBJ2-3, reads GAGVSQSPSNKVTEKGKDVELRCDPISGHTALYWYRQSLGQGLEFLIYFQGNSAPDKSGLPSDRFSAERTGGSVSTLTIQRTQQEDSAVYLCASSFQGKQLDTQYFGPGTRLTVL.

V and J are TRBV7-2 and TRBJ2-2; TRBD1 agrees at 10 bases. The CDR3 loop spans 15 amino acids. Germline values: CDR1 SGHTA, CDR2 FQGNSA. The trim removed 5 bases at V and 7 bases at J, leaving 7 bases unmatched. CDR3 loop: CASSQRQGAVGELFF. DNA for the CDR3: TGTGCCAGCAGCCAAAGACAGGGGGCTGTCGGGGAGCTGTTTTTT.

Regarding this clone: Other DNA sequences of this sample code for an identical CDR3. V usage is TRBV5-1 and J usage is TRBJ2-2, with a possible D match to TRBD2 (6 bases). This CDR3 has 13 residues. Germline values: CDR1 SGHRS, CDR2 YFSETQ. V was clipped by 4 bases and J by 10 bases, with 14 bases between them. The CDR3 region is CASSPLGGMELFF. In nucleotides, the CDR3 is TGCGCCAGCAGCCCATTGGGAGGAATGGAGCTGTTTTTT.

V usage is TRBV28 and J usage is TRBJ2-5; 10 positions match TRBD2. CDR1 is MDHEN, CDR2 SYDVKM, per germline. The CDR3 extends over 15 amino acids. The trim removed 4 bases at V and 6 bases at J, leaving 8 bases unmatched. CDR3 in amino acids: CASSSPAGGLKTQYF. The CDR3 DNA follows: TGTGCCAGCAGTTCCCCAGCGGGGGGGCTAAAGACCCAGTACTTC. Supplemented by reference TRBV28 and TRBJ2-5, the full variable domain reads DVKVTQSSRYLVKRTGEKVFLECVQDMDHENMFWYRQDPGLGLRLIYFSYDVKMKEKGDIPEGYSVSREKKERFSLILESASTNQTSMYLCASSSPAGGLKTQYFGPGTRLLVL.

J is TRBJ1-1 and V is TRBV7-8; TRBD1 is a possible D gene (6 bases). Germline lookup yields CDR1 SGHVS and CDR2 FQNEAQ. This CDR3 has 15 residues. Trimming took 5 bases from V and 6 from J, leaving 19 bases between them. The CDR3 bases are TGTGCCAGCAGCCCAGGGATTCTAGGGGGGGCTGAAGCTTTCTTT. This gives the protein CASSPGILGGAEAFF.

This rearrangement joins TRBV7-9 to TRBJ2-5, with D perhaps matching TRBD2 (5 bases). In germline, CDR1 is SEHNR, CDR2 FQNEAQ (reference sequence). The CDR3 sequence is 15 residues long. The V end was cut by 6 bases, the J end by 0 bases, with 14 bases between. CDR3 nucleotides: TGTGCCAGCAGTCTAATGGAGCGGTACCAAGAGACCCAGTACTTC. This sequence encodes CASSLMERYQETQYF.

This rearrangement joins TRBV19 to TRBJ1-5; the D gene is possibly TRBD1 (5 bases). Per the germline V gene, CDR1 is LNHDA and CDR2 is SQIVND (reference sequence). Deletions cut 5 bases from V and 6 bases from J, with 14 bases between. CDR3 length: 14 amino acids. CDR3 bases: TGTGCCAGTAGTCCCGGACACTCAGGTCAGCCCCAGCATTTT. Its protein product is CASSPGHSGQPQHF.